These 18 T cell receptor beta chains share one sample of origin, sequenced in a study of blood T cell repertoires in COVID-19. Clones were sequenced by immunoSEQ multiplex PCR, and TCRdb holds only the in-frame ones, with some missing. The sample includes approximately 300,000 clones, about 90% seen only once; the top ten take about 2%. Sequencing input: peripheral blood. The receptors come from a woman aged 25 to 45 with COVID-19, enrolled during active disease.

The chain employs TRBV11-3 and TRBJ2-3, with 8 bases that match TRBD2. CDR1 and CDR2 (germline): SGHNT, YENEEA. The CDR3 totals 15 residues. The junction had 5 bases not matched to a gene; V was cut back by 5 bases and J by 1 base. DNA for the CDR3: TGTGCCAGCAGCCGACGGGGGGGCGGCACAGATACGCAGTATTTT. Translation: CASSRRGGGTDTQYF.

This clone turned up a few times. V is TRBV27 and J is TRBJ2-2; D is unclear. The ends were cut back, 0 bases at V and 0 bases at J, with 8 bases in the middle. CDR1 is MNHEY, CDR2 SMNVEV, per germline (reference sequence). CDR3 length equals 16 residues. CDR3 in amino acids: CASSLSIPTNTGELFF. CDR3 coding DNA: TGTGCCAGCAGTTTATCGATCCCTACGAACACCGGGGAGCTGTTTTTT.

This clone was picked up one time. The chain carries TRBV6-5 and TRBJ2-5; D possibly corresponds to TRBD1 (5 bases). Trimming took off 7 bases at V and 4 bases at J, with 16 bases between the two ends. The CDR3 runs 14 residues. From germline, CDR1 is MNHEY and CDR2 SVGAGI. CDR3 residues: CASTRQGWRETQYF. The CDR3 bases are TGTGCCAGCACGAGGCAGGGATGGCGAGAGACCCAGTACTTC.

The chain carries TRBV27 and TRBJ1-5; 9 nucleotides agree with TRBD1. CDR1 is MNHEY and CDR2 is SMNVEV in the germline V gene (reference sequence). The CDR3 consists of 16 residues. V lost 6 bases, J lost 7 bases, and 13 bases stayed unmatched. In DNA form, the CDR3 reads TGTGCCAGCAGCCCAACCGGGACAGGGAGCGCCCAGCCCCAGCATTTT. Encoded protein: CASSPTGTGSAQPQHF.

This clone came up once. The chain carries TRBV4-1 and TRBJ1-2; D is uncertain. The germline CDR1 and CDR2 sequences are MGHRA and YSYEKL. With 0 bases removed from V and 4 bases from J, the gap between germline ends came to 6 bases. This CDR3 has 13 amino acids. CDR3 sequence: CASSQESGYGYTF. DNA of the CDR3: TGCGCCAGCAGCCAAGAATCGGGCTATGGCTACACCTTC.

The chain couples TRBV6-5 to TRBJ1-2; 8 bases align to TRBD1. The CDR3 spans 13 residues. After removal of 5 bases from V and 2 bases from J, the junction contained 1 base not matched to a gene. Germline V gene data show CDR1 as MNHEY and CDR2 as SVGAGI. The CDR3 sequence: CASSRQGNYGYTF. Written as DNA, the CDR3 is TGTGCCAGCAGTAGACAGGGGAACTATGGCTACACCTTC.

V usage is TRBV6-5 and J usage is TRBJ2-7; 10 nucleotides match TRBD1. Trimming removed 6 bases from V and 2 bases from J; junction bases left unmatched: 4. CDR3 length: 14 amino acids. Germline lookup yields CDR1 MNHEY and CDR2 SVGAGI. In nucleotides, the CDR3 is TGTGCCAGCAGCTGGACAGGGGGAACCTACGAGCAGTACTTC. It is translated as CASSWTGGTYEQYF.

V and J are TRBV13 and TRBJ1-1, with D perhaps TRBD1 (5 bases). The CDR3 runs to 16 residues. V was trimmed by 0 bases and J by 7 bases, leaving 18 bases between them. Germline V gives CDR1 PRHDT, CDR2 FYEKMQ (reference sequence). CDR3 sequence: CASSLGRGSRWDEAFF. The CDR3 nucleotides are TGTGCCAGCAGCTTAGGAAGGGGAAGCCGGTGGGATGAAGCTTTCTTT.

J is TRBJ1-6 and V is TRBV5-1, with 7 bases aligning to TRBD1. The germline V gene encodes CDR1 SGHRS and CDR2 YFSETQ. The trim removed 0 bases at V and 6 bases at J, leaving 9 bases unmatched. CDR3 length: 17 amino acids. CDR3 residues: CASSLGGTDKGNSPLHF. The CDR3 nucleotides read TGCGCCAGCAGCTTGGGCGGGACAGACAAGGGTAATTCACCCCTCCACTTT. The full variable domain, rest sourced from reference TRBV5-1 and TRBJ1-6, is KAGVTQTPRYLIKTRGQQVTLSCSPISGHRSVSWYQQTPGQGLQFLFEYFSETQRNKGNFPGRFSGRQFSNSRSEMNVSTLELGDSALYLCASSLGGTDKGNSPLHFGNGTRLTVT.

This clone was seen a single time. The rearrangement uses TRBV18 and TRBJ2-5; TRBD2 is a possible D gene (5 bases). The CDR3 is 14 amino acids. V lost 0 bases to trimming and J lost 3 bases, with 8 bases between them. Germline values: CDR1 KGHSH, CDR2 LQKENI. The CDR3 nucleotides are TGTGCCAGCTCACCACCCAGCGGAAAAGAGACCCAGTACTTC. The encoded protein is CASSPPSGKETQYF. Variable domain in full (rest from reference TRBV18 and TRBJ2-5): NAGVMQNPRHLVRRRGQEARLRCSPMKGHSHVYWYRQLPEEGLKFMVYLQKENIIDESGMPKERFSAEFPKEGPSILRIQQVVRGDSAAYFCASSPPSGKETQYFGPGTRLLVL.

This chain links TRBV20-1 with TRBJ2-1, with D perhaps matching TRBD1 (6 bases). CDR3 size: 11 residues. Per the germline V gene, CDR1 is DFQATT and CDR2 is SNEGSKA (reference sequence). V lost 6 bases and J lost 9, with 12 bases in between. Here the CDR3 DNA reads TGCAGTGCCTTAAAGGGGGTTGAGCAGTTCTTC. Translation: CSALKGVEQFF.

This rearrangement joins TRBV18 to TRBJ1-1; 7 positions match TRBD1. The CDR3 covers 17 residues. CDR1 is KGHSH and CDR2 is LQKENI in the germline V gene. With 6 bases clipped from V and 1 base from J, the junction kept 14 bases outside the gene matches. Here the CDR3 DNA reads TGTGCCAGCTCTCTCGGAAGACAGGGTTCGAGGAACACTGAAGCTTTCTTT. Protein sequence: CASSLGRQGSRNTEAFF.

This chain uses TRBV19 with TRBJ2-2; D possibly corresponds to TRBD1 (5 bases). Per germline, CDR1 LNHDA and CDR2 SQIVND (reference sequence). V was trimmed by 5 bases and J by 0 bases, leaving 13 bases between them. The CDR3 is 16 residues long. The CDR3 spells CASSQIFRANTGELFF. The DNA for the CDR3 is TGTGCCAGTAGTCAAATCTTCAGGGCGAACACCGGGGAGCTGTTTTTT.

The chain uses TRBV29-1 and TRBJ2-3; D uncertain. The germline CDR1 and CDR2 sequences are SQVTM and ANQGSEA. V gave up 3 bases and J gave up 0 bases, with 13 bases separating them. This CDR3 contains 15 residues. CDR3 nucleotide sequence: TGCAGCGTTGATACTACCACGGAAAGCACAGATACGCAGTATTTT. It codes for CSVDTTTESTDTQYF.

This clone showed up just once. This sequence joins TRBV11-2 and TRBJ1-6; TRBD1 aligns across 8 bases. Germline loops: CDR1 SGHAT, CDR2 FQNNGV. The CDR3 is 15 residues long. J gave up 3 bases and V 5 bases, and 3 bases lay outside the gene matches. In DNA form, the CDR3 reads TGTGCCAGCAGCCGGACAGGGAACTATAATTCACCCCTCCACTTT. This encodes CASSRTGNYNSPLHF.

The J gene is TRBJ1-2, the V gene TRBV12-3 or TRBV12-4, with 8 positions matching TRBD1. CDR3 length: 13 amino acids. V trimming: 8 bases; J trimming: 8 bases; junction bases outside the gene matches: 10. The CDR3 DNA sequence: TGTGCCAGCGGACAGGGACCAGAGGGCGGCTACACCTTC. Translated: CASGQGPEGGYTF.

The chain has TRBV5-1 and TRBJ1-2; D might be TRBD1 (6 bases). The V gene lost 0 bases and the J gene lost 5 bases, with 14 bases spanning the gap. The CDR3 contains 15 residues. Germline values: CDR1 SGHRS, CDR2 YFSETQ. The CDR3 DNA reads as TGCGCCAGCAGCTTGGACAGGGCTGGTCCTTATGGCTACACCTTC. Amino acids: CASSLDRAGPYGYTF.

In DNA form, the CDR3 reads TGTGCCCGAGGGGGCGAAGGCAACGTCCTGACTTTC. As protein: CARGGEGNVLTF. The chain links TRBV2 to TRBJ2-6; 7 positions match TRBD1. V lost 11 bases and J lost 9; bases outside the gene matches: 7. From germline, CDR1 is SNHLY and CDR2 FYNNEI. CDR3 length: 12 amino acids.